This is a list of T cell receptor beta chains from one sample in a study of T cell responses to AZD1222 COVID-19 vaccine. Assay: immunoSEQ multiplex PCR; the TCRdb copy retains only in-frame clones and omits some. The sample holds 100,000 or so clones, 75% to 90% seen once. Here the sequenced sample was peripheral blood, taken 28 days after the second AZD1222 dose. The receptors were gathered from an adult who received the AZD1222 COVID-19 vaccine. The conserved cysteine and the conserved F or W are not part of the CDR3 here. Each record gives: V gene, CDR3 length, CDR3 protein.

v_gene: TRBV7-2; len: 11; CDR3aa: ASSRRGLSEAF
v_gene: TRBV27; len: 13; CDR3aa: ASSVRSSGGYKQY
v_gene: TRBV7-2; len: 13; CDR3aa: ASSLGSGGGYEQY
v_gene: TRBV11-1; len: 13; CDR3aa: ASSKRQGSGNTIY
v_gene: TRBV27; len: 12; CDR3aa: ASRQRANNSPLH
v_gene: TRBV9; len: 13; CDR3aa: ASSVGLEATGELF
v_gene: TRBV28; len: 17; CDR3aa: ASSPTPGTSGSSSQGQY
v_gene: TRBV11-3; len: 13; CDR3aa: ASSLRGPDVNEQF
v_gene: TRBV12-1; len: 12; CDR3aa: ASRFDRVGSPLH
v_gene: TRBV7-2; len: 15; CDR3aa: ASSLASTSGGTYEQY
v_gene: TRBV3-1/TRBV3-2; len: 13; CDR3aa: ASSQGWTGRTEAF
v_gene: TRBV19; len: 14; CDR3aa: ASSWADRGRKKEQF
v_gene: TRBV10-3; len: 12; CDR3aa: AIGAGAGVSEQF
v_gene: TRBV19; len: 11; CDR3aa: ASSIGEVGEAF
v_gene: TRBV19; len: 13; CDR3aa: ASSISRQIANEQF
v_gene: TRBV27; len: 14; CDR3aa: APSRLAGLAKNIQY
v_gene: TRBV7-9; len: 9; CDR3aa: ASSSLRGYT
v_gene: TRBV18; len: 11; CDR3aa: ASSPPVGEGAF
v_gene: TRBV9; len: 14; CDR3aa: ASSGKGLAATGELF
v_gene: TRBV19; len: 12; CDR3aa: ATKIGGSNQPQH
v_gene: TRBV13; len: 13; CDR3aa: ASSPRTGASYEQY
v_gene: TRBV10-3; len: 14; CDR3aa: AISAGGGLAGYEQY
v_gene: TRBV7-8; len: 15; CDR3aa: ASSRPQLAGVANEQF
v_gene: TRBV29-1; len: 12; CDR3aa: SVSRQGYDYGYT
v_gene: TRBV11-2; len: 10; CDR3aa: ASSFPTDTQY
v_gene: TRBV3-1/TRBV3-2; len: 12; CDR3aa: ASSPDRVTDTQY
v_gene: TRBV6-2/TRBV6-3; len: 11; CDR3aa: ASSYFRDRGYT
v_gene: TRBV5-1; len: 12; CDR3aa: ASSDGQEGQPQH
v_gene: TRBV3-1/TRBV3-2; len: 14; CDR3aa: ASSQGHLTGRNEQF
v_gene: TRBV7-8; len: 11; CDR3aa: ASSLASAYEQY
v_gene: TRBV5-5; len: 12; CDR3aa: ASSLQGSGDIQY
v_gene: TRBV5-6; len: 13; CDR3aa: ASSLPQGRRETQY
v_gene: TRBV7-2; len: 14; CDR3aa: ASGAGLAGGPYEQY
v_gene: TRBV5-1; len: 13; CDR3aa: ASSPEGGSYNEQF
v_gene: TRBV5-1; len: 10; CDR3aa: ASSSREGGYT
v_gene: TRBV10-2; len: 12; CDR3aa: ASNKQGTSYEQY
v_gene: TRBV11-2; len: 13; CDR3aa: ASSLGPVLTDTQY
v_gene: TRBV10-3; len: 11; CDR3aa: AISESWDREAF
v_gene: TRBV27; len: 13; CDR3aa: ASSLSERGGDTQY
v_gene: TRBV7-2; len: 11; CDR3aa: ASKLTGATEAF
v_gene: TRBV6-1; len: 13; CDR3aa: ASSETSGSSNEQF
v_gene: TRBV7-9; len: 15; CDR3aa: ASSLLAGAPSTDTQY
v_gene: TRBV30; len: 16; CDR3aa: AWSVERQTFASNEKLF